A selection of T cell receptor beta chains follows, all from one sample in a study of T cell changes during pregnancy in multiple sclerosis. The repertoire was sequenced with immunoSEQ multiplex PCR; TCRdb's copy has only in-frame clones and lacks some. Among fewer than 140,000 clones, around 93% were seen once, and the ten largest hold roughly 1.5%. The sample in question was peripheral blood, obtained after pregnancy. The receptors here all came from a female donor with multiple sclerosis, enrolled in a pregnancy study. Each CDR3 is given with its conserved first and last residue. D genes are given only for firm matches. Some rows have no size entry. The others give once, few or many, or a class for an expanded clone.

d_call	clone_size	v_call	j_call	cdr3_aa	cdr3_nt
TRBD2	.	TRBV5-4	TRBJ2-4	CASSPEASGGGTRNIQYF	TGTGCCAGCAGCCCCGAGGCTAGCGGGGGGGGCACCAGGAACATTCAGTACTTC
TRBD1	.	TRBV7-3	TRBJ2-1	CASSLLRTGGNEQFF	TGTGCCAGCAGCCTACTAAGGACAGGGGGGAATGAGCAGTTCTTC
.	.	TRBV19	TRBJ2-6	CASSGRGTRSSGANVLTF	TGTGCCAGTAGCGGGCGCGGGACCCGGAGCTCTGGGGCCAACGTCCTGACTTTC
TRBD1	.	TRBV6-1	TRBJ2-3	CASSEIRGDTQYF	TGTGCCAGCAGTGAAATCAGGGGGGATACGCAGTATTTT
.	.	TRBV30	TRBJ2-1	CAWSVGRGHNEQFF	TGTGCCTGGAGTGTAGGGCGGGGCCACAATGAGCAGTTCTTC
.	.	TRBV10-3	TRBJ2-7	CAITSDRRRYEQYF	TGTGCCATCACTTCCGACAGGCGCCGCTACGAGCAGTACTTC
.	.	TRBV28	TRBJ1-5	CASSFDSGYQPQHF	TGTGCCAGCAGTTTTGACTCAGGGTATCAGCCCCAGCATTTT
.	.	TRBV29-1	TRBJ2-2	CSVDGGTGELFF	TGCAGCGTTGACGGGGGCACCGGGGAGCTGTTTTTT
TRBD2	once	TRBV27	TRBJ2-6	CASSLYTGGDSGANVLTF	TGTGCCAGCAGTTTATATACGGGAGGTGACTCTGGGGCCAACGTCCTGACTTTC
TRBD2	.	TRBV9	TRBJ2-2	CASSVGTSVATGELFF	TGTGCCAGCAGCGTAGGAACTAGCGTGGCCACCGGGGAGCTGTTTTTT
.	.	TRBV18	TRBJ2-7	CASSPGEPEQYF	TGTGCCAGCTCACCAGGTGAGCCCGAGCAGTACTTC
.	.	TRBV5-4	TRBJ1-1	CASSLSRGVTEAFF	TGTGCCAGCAGCTTATCCAGGGGAGTCACTGAAGCTTTCTTT
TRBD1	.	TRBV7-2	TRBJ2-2	CASSLGTDTGELFF	TGTGCCAGCAGCCTCGGGACAGACACCGGGGAGCTGTTTTTT
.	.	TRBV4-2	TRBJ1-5	CASSQRQDSNQPQHF	TGTGCCAGCAGCCAAAGGCAGGATAGCAATCAGCCCCAGCATTTT
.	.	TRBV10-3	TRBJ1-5	CAISESTGYNQPQHF	TGTGCCATCAGTGAGTCGACTGGTTATAATCAGCCCCAGCATTTT
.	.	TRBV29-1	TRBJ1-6	CSVADSLNSPLHF	TGCAGCGTAGCCGACAGCCTCAATTCACCCCTCCACTTT
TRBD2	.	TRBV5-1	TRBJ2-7	CASSLGLADIYEQYF	TGCGCCAGCAGTTTAGGACTAGCGGACATCTACGAGCAGTACTTC
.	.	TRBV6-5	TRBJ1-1	CASSRGGDVEAFF	TGTGCCAGCAGTAGGGGAGGAGACGTTGAAGCTTTCTTT
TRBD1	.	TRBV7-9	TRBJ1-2	CASSSGDSSGYTF	TGTGCCAGCAGCTCGGGGGACAGTTCGGGCTACACCTTC
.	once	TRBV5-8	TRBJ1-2	CASRLQPLSYTF	TGTGCCAGCAGGCTACAACCACTAAGCTACACCTTC
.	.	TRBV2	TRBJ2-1	CASSPDRMDEQFF	TGTGCCAGCAGTCCCGACAGGATGGATGAGCAGTTCTTC
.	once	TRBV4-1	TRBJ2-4	CASSYDRQAGNIQYF	TGCGCCAGCAGCTACGATCGACAGGCGGGAAACATTCAGTACTTC
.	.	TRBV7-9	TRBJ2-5	CASDDQRGTQYF	TGTGCCAGTGATGACCAAAGGGGGACCCAGTACTTC
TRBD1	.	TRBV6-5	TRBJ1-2	CASSLGTEAFYGYTF	TGTGCCAGCAGTTTGGGGACAGAAGCCTTCTATGGCTACACCTTC
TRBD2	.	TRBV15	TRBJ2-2	CASRTSGRHGELFF	TGTGCCAGCCGGACTAGCGGGAGGCATGGGGAGCTGTTTTTT
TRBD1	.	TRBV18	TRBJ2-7	CASSRDGTGNEQYF	TGTGCCAGCTCACGAGACGGGACAGGGAACGAGCAGTACTTC
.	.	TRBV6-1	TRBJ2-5	CASSRQAQETQYF	TGTGCCAGCAGTAGACAGGCCCAAGAGACCCAGTACTTC
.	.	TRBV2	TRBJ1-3	CATTGSGNTIYF	TGTGCCACTACAGGGTCTGGAAACACCATATATTTT
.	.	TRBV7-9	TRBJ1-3	CASSLVSGNTIYF	TGTGCCAGCAGCTTAGTATCTGGAAACACCATATATTTT
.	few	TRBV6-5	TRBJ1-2	CASSRSNYGYTF	TGTGCCAGCAGTCGTTCCAACTATGGCTACACCTTC
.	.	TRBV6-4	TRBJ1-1	CASSDSMNTEAFF	TGTGCCAGCTCGGACAGCATGAACACTGAAGCTTTCTTT
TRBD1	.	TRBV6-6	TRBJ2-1	CASSSLGQGNEQFF	TGTGCCAGCAGTTCATTGGGACAGGGGAATGAGCAGTTCTTC
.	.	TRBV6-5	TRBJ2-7	CASSAGGYLGYEQYF	TGTGCCAGCAGCGCCGGGGGATATCTGGGCTACGAGCAGTACTTC
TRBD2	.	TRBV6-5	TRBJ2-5	CASSYSAGRAKETQYF	TGTGCCAGCAGTTACTCCGCGGGGAGGGCAAAAGAGACCCAGTACTTC
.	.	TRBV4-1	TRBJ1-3	CASSQDQLTGNTIYF	TGCGCCAGCAGCCAAGATCAACTAACTGGAAACACCATATATTTT
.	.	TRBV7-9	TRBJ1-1	CASSDRQASHTEAFF	TGTGCCAGCAGCGACCGACAGGCTTCCCACACTGAAGCTTTCTTT
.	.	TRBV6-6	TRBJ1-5	CASSYSMAGADQPQHF	TGTGCCAGCAGTTACTCAATGGCAGGGGCGGATCAGCCCCAGCATTTT
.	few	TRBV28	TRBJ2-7	CASSLLVDEQYF	TGTGCCAGCAGTTTACTCGTAGACGAGCAGTACTTC
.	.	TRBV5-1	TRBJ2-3	CASSLGTSTDTQYF	TGCGCCAGCAGCTTGGGTACTAGCACAGATACGCAGTATTTT
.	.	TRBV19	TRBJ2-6	CASRYGWTRTASSGANVLTF	TGTGCCAGTAGATATGGGTGGACTCGGACTGCGAGCTCTGGGGCCAACGTCCTGACTTTC
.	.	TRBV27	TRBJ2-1	CASSLTVDTHEQFF	TGTGCCAGCAGTTTAACGGTTGACACCCATGAGCAGTTCTTC
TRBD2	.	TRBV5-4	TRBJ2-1	CASSFSGSSYNEQFF	TGTGCCAGCAGCTTTAGCGGGAGCTCCTACAATGAGCAGTTCTTC
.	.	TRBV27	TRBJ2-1	CASSLGSGPSYNEQFF	TGTGCCAGCAGTTTAGGTTCAGGGCCCTCCTACAATGAGCAGTTCTTC
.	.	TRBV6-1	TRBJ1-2	CASSEGTRQFYGYTF	TGTGCCAGCAGTGAGGGGACAAGACAGTTCTATGGCTACACCTTC
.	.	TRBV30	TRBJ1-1	CAWSVADSRNTEAFF	TGTGCCTGGAGTGTAGCTGACAGCCGGAACACTGAAGCTTTCTTT
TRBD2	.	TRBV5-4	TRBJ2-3	CASSLGLLAGGPNTQYF	TGTGCCAGCAGCTTGGGGTTACTAGCGGGGGGGCCAAATACGCAGTATTTT
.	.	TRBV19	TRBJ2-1	CATTIRQNAYNEQFF	TGTGCCACCACAATAAGACAGAATGCCTACAATGAGCAGTTCTTC
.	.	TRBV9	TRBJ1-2	CASSVREVNYGYTF	TGTGCCAGCAGCGTGCGGGAGGTGAACTATGGCTACACCTTC
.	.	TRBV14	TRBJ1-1	CASSQGHNTEAFF	TGTGCCAGCAGCCAAGGGCATAACACTGAAGCTTTCTTT
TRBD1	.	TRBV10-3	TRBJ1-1	CAISDLGQRRTEAFF	TGTGCCATCAGTGATTTGGGACAGAGAAGGACTGAAGCTTTCTTT
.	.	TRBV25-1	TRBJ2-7	CASSYLGGEQYF	TGTGCCAGCAGTTATCTAGGGGGCGAGCAGTACTTC
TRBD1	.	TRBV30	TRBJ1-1	CAWRRDRGGTEAFF	TGTGCCTGGAGGAGGGACAGGGGGGGCACTGAAGCTTTCTTT
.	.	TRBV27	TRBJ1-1	CASSSMLGGPMNTEAFF	TGTGCCAGCAGTTCCATGTTGGGGGGGCCTATGAACACTGAAGCTTTCTTT
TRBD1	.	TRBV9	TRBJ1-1	CASSSQGASNTEAFF	TGTGCCAGCAGCTCCCAGGGGGCCAGCAACACTGAAGCTTTCTTT